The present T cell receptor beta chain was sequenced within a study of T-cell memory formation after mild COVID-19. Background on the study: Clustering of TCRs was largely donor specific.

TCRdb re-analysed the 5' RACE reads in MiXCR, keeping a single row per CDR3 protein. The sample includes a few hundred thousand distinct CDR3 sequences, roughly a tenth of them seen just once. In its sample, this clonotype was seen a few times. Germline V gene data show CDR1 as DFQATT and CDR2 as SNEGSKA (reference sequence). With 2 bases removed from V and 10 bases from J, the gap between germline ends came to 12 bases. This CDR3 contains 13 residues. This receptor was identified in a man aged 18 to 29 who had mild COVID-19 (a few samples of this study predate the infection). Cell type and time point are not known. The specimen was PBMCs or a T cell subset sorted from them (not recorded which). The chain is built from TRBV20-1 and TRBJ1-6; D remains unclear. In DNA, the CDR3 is TGCAGTGCTAGAAGTCAGTGGGAGTCACCCCTCCACTTT. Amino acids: CSARSQWESPLHF.